This TCR beta chain was recorded in a study of radiotherapy plus CTLA-4 blockade in lung cancer. In the case of this clone: Its antigen is unknown.

The germline V gene encodes CDR1 PRHDT and CDR2 FYEKMQ (reference sequence). The CDR3 sequence is 15 residues long. The J segment lost 2 bases and the V segment lost 0 bases, leaving 2 bases of the junction unmatched. Assay used: immunoSEQ multiplex PCR; TCRdb lists only in-frame clones, some missing. The table lists 90,000 to 100,000 clones, around nine tenths of them singletons. Study-level points and caveats: Reports state that early shifts in blood T cell clones, with interferon-beta, best predicted response.

Focal radiation was given together with CTLA-4 blockade (ipilimumab) to patients with chemo-refractory metastatic non-small-cell lung cancer. Source: peripheral blood, taken from a patient treated with radiotherapy plus ipilimumab. This chain links TRBV13 with TRBJ2-5, with TRBD1 identical over 8 bases. The clonotype comes from a human donor with non-small cell lung cancer that progressed on radiotherapy plus ipilimumab. CDR3 sequence (DNA): TGTGCCAGCAGCTTAGGCCGGACAGGGCAAGAGACCCAGTACTTC. This codes for CASSLGRTGQETQYF.